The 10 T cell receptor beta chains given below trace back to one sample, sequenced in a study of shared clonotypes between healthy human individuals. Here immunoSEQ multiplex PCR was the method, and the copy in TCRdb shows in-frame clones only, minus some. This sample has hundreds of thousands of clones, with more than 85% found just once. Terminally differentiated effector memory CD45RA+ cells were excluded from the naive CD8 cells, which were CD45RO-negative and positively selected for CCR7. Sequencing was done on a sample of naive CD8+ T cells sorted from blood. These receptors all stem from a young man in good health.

CDR3 region: CASRPRQGGLETQYF. The CDR3 nucleotides are TGTGCCAGCCGACCCCGACAGGGAGGTTTGGAGACCCAGTACTTC. This chain links TRBV6-5 with TRBJ2-5; possibly TRBD1 for D (7 bases). This CDR3 region has 15 residues. The ends were cut back, 8 bases at V and 5 bases at J, with 21 bases in the middle. Germline V gives CDR1 MNHEY, CDR2 SVGAGI.

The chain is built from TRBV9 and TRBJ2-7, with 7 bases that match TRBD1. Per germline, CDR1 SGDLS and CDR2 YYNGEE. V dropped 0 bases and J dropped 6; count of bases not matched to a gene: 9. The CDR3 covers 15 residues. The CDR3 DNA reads TGTGCCAGCAGCGTAGCCGGGACAGTGATCGCCGAGCAGTACTTC. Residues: CASSVAGTVIAEQYF.

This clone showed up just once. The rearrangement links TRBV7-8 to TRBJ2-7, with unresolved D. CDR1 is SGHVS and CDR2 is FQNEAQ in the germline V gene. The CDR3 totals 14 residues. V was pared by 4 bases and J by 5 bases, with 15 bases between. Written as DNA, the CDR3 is TGTGCCAGCAGCTCCGGCGGTCCTGGGGACGAGCAGTACTTC. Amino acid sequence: CASSSGGPGDEQYF.

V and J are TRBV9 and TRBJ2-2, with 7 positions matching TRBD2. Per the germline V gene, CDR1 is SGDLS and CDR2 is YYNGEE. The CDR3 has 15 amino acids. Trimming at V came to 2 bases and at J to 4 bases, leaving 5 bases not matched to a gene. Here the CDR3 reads CASSVGGFSTGELFF. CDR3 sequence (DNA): TGTGCCAGCAGCGTGGGAGGGTTTAGCACCGGGGAGCTGTTTTTT.

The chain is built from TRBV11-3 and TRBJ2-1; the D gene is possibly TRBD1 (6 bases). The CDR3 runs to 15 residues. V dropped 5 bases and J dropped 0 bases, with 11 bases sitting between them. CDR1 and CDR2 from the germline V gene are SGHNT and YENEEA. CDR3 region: CASSLRGSSYNEQFF. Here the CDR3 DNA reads TGTGCCAGCAGCCTTAGGGGGAGCTCCTACAATGAGCAGTTCTTC.

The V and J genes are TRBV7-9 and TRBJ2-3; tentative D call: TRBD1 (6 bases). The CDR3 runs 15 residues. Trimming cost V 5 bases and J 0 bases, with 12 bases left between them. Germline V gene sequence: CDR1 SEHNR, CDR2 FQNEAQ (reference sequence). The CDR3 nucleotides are TGTGCCAGCAGCCCTGGGACAACTAGCACAGATACGCAGTATTTT. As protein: CASSPGTTSTDTQYF.

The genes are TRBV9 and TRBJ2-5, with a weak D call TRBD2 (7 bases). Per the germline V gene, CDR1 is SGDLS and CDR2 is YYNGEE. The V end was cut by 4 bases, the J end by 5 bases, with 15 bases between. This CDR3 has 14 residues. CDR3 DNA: TGTGCCAGCAGCCCCGAAGGGGGGGCGGAGACCCAGTACTTC. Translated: CASSPEGGAETQYF. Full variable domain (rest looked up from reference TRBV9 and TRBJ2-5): DSGVTQTPKHLITATGQRVTLRCSPRSGDLSVYWYQQSLDQGLQFLIQYYNGEERAKGNILERFSAQQFPDLHSELNLSSLELGDSALYFCASSPEGGAETQYFGPGTRLLVL.

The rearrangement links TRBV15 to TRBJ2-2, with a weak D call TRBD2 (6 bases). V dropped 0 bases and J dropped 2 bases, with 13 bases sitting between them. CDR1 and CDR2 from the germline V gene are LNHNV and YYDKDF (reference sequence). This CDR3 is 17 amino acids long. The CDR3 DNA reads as TGTGCCACCAGCAGAGATGAAATAGCGGAAAACACCGGGGAGCTGTTTTTT. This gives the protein CATSRDEIAENTGELFF.

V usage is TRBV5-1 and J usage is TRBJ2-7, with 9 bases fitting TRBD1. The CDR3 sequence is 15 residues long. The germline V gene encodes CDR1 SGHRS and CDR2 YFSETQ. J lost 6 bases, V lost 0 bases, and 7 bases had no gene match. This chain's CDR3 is CASSLAFTGGAEQYF. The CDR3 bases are TGCGCCAGCAGCTTGGCCTTTACAGGGGGCGCCGAGCAGTACTTC.

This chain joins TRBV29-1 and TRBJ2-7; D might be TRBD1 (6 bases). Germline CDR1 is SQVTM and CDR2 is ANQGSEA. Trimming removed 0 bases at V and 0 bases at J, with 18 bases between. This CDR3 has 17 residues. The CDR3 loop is CSVEDRRTGSSSYEQYF. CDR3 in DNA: TGCAGCGTTGAAGATCGTCGTACAGGGTCCAGCTCCTACGAGCAGTACTTC.